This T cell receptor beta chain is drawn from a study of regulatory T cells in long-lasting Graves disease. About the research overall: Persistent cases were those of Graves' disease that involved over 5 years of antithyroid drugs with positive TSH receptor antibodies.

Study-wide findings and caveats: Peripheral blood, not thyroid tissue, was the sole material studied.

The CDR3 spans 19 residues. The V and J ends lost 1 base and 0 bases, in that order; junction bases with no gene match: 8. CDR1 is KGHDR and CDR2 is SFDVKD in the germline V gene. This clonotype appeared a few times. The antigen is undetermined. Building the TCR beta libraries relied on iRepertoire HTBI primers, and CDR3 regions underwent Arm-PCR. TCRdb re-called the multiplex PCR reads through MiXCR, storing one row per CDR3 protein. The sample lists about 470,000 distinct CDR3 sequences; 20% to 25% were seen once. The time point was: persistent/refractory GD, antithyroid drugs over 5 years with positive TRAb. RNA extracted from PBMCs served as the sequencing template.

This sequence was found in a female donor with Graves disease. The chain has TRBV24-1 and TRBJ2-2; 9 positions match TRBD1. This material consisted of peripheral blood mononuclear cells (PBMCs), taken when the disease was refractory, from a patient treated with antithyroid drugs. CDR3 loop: CATSDFTLRDRANTGELFF. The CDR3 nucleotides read TGTGCCACCAGTGATTTCACCCTCCGGGACAGGGCGAACACCGGGGAGCTGTTTTTT.